This TCR beta chain originates from a study of B cell selection in AIRE deficiency (dated by TCRdb to the late 2010s). In the study overall: A comparison of TCRbeta repertoires of sorted blood CD4+ conventional T cells and regulatory T cells was made between AIRE-deficient patients and healthy controls. The TCR-sequenced cohort comprised roughly 5 AIRE-deficient APECED patients and roughly 5 healthy control donors.

In the germline V gene, CDR1 corresponds to SGHRS and CDR2 to YFSETQ. V is pared back by 4 bases and J by 0 bases, with 14 bases lying between the germline termini. Reading from cysteine to phenylalanine, the CDR3 counts 15 amino acids. Only CDR3 DNA remains: 45 bases, in frame from the first base. The immunoSEQ platform was used to sequence the TCRbeta chain. In the source study's methods: When Treg repertoires were pooled, tens of thousands of distinct TCRbeta sequences were obtained from patients and approximately 100,000 from healthy donors. Treg TCRbeta sequences found in two or more individuals were defined as public, and these public Treg TCRbeta sequences were then searched for in Tconv repertoires. Differences between groups were assessed using Mann-Whitney U tests with Bonferroni-Dunn correction in GraphPad Prism 7.03. Here the immuneACCESS table is served through TCRdb, limited to in-frame sequences with V and J called. Missing clones are a known gap in these copies; in checked studies unresolved V genes cover under half, and the rest lacks a known reason. D and trimming were read from the DNA, whereas the V and J calls and clone size are those reported in that table. In all, the sample holds about 21,000 clones, and approximately 94% of those were seen once. The biggest ten clones account for around 2% of the sample.

Overall results and qualifications from the work: Roughly 33% of the Treg TCRbeta sequences shared among healthy donors turned up in patient Tconv cells, suggesting that Treg-biased clones are diverted into the Tconv compartment. Sequencing covered only TCRbeta chains, and about 35% of shared healthy-donor Treg sequences were also present in healthy Tconv, possibly due to differing TCRalpha chains. Among approximately 4,000 shared Treg TCRbeta sequences, around 32% were found to be shared only among healthy donors and around 9.7% only among patients, suggesting that Treg selection is less efficient in the absence of AIRE. In AIRE-deficient patients, Tconv and Treg cells had TCRBV gene usage, CDR3 length and TCR diversity comparable to those in healthy donors. CDR3s were shorter in shared Treg sequences, reflecting a bias toward rearrangements that have few non-templated nucleotide insertions.

As regards this clone: Its recognized antigen is unknown. No much larger clonotype is one base removed from it; base qualities were not supplied.

For sorting, regulatory T cells were defined as CD4+CD25hiCD127low/negative cells. APECED syndrome was present in the AIRE-deficient patients. A FACSAria flow cytometer was used to sort the Tconv and Treg cells intended for TCRbeta sequencing. The sorted cells were collected in 5-ml round-bottom polystyrene tubes, and the dry cell pellets were frozen at -80 degrees C prior to sequencing. The rearrangement combines TRBV5-1 with TRBJ2-7; TRBD2 is perhaps the D gene, given 6 matching bases. The source of this sequence is a human donor with AIRE deficiency. The specimen sequenced was Tregs sorted from PBMCs. The CDR3 has the sequence CASSRGAGASYEQYF. The nucleotide sequence reads as follows: TGCGCCAGCAGCAGGGGAGCGGGTGCCTCCTACGAGCAGTACTTC.